What follows is one TCR beta chain and its context. This clone occurred a few times. Its antigen is not yet known. The input lacks base qualities; no much larger clone sits a single base away. Including cysteine and phenylalanine, the CDR3 has 16 amino acids. Only the CDR3 DNA is retained, 48 bases long and in frame from the first base. Based on the germline V gene (reference sequence), the CDR1 and CDR2 sequences are SEHNR and FQNEAQ. V and J are trimmed by 3 bases and 2 bases, and the gene matches miss 5 bases of the junction. The collaborating institutions used their own protocols to collect whole blood in K2EDTA tubes. For TCRbeta analysis, collaborators shipped samples as frozen whole blood, isolated PBMCs, or DNA extracted from either of those sample types. The record originates from a study of blood T cell repertoires in COVID-19 (dated by TCRdb to the early 2020s). Regarding the research as a whole: Samples covering the acute and convalescent phases of COVID-19 were provided by collaborators in the United States, Italy and Spain. The prospective study material was composed of cDNA or gDNA derived from T cells, B-cell-depleted T cells, or PBMCs. Where HLA class I and class II types were available, the types were taken from metadata supplied by the sample provider, not from assay-based typing. The samples were drawn from the first 160 participants of the ongoing ImmuneRACE study and from 950 to 1,500 subjects provided by 6 global collaborators. The repertoires were released in a freely available public database intended as a resource for research on the immune response to SARS-CoV-2. Nearly every sample came with metadata listing a de-identified subject ID, COVID-19 status, age in years and sex. Deeply sampled blood TCRbeta repertoires from subjects exposed to, actively infected with, or recovered from COVID-19 were included in the dataset.

Findings and caveats that apply to the study as a whole: Clinical and demographic metadata were provided uncurated, with the amount varying by source and participant.

TCRbeta CDR3 regions were amplified from genomic DNA by means of the immunoSEQ Assay, a bias-controlled multiplex PCR. In the authors' own workflow: The number of nucleated cells in each sample was estimated by amplification of reference gene primers within the assay. Sequence reads were collapsed and filtered to measure the absolute abundance of every unique TCRbeta CDR3 rearrangement. For each sample, productive Simpson clonality was calculated by taking the square root of Simpson's diversity index across productive rearrangements. In its TCRdb copy, this immuneACCESS table keeps in-frame sequences only and misses some clones. Where compared with another copy, unresolved V genes explain less than half of these, and the others have no known cause. Clone size and the V and J calls come from that table; the DNA yielded D and trimming. The sample includes around 200,000 clones, with around four fifths observed a single time. Clones ranked in the top ten supply roughly 2.7% of the sample.

Sample: peripheral blood. The chain uses TRBV7-9 and TRBJ1-5; 9 bases in between match TRBD1. The TCR was taken from a woman aged 40-49 years with active or convalescent COVID-19. The bases are TGTGCCAGCAGCTTGGGGACAGGGTATGGCAATCAGCCCCAGCATTTT. It codes for CASSLGTGYGNQPQHF.